The entry that follows covers one T cell receptor beta chain sequence. The antigen is not known. Primers used in a second PCR of roughly 7 to 12 cycles were a sample-barcoded 5' primer and a J-beta primer mix. TCRdb re-called the 5' RACE reads through MiXCR, storing one row per CDR3 protein. The sample holds over 1,300,000 distinct CDR3 sequences, approximately 59% seen once. This entry is derived from a study of blood T cells in healthy people across ages. Notes on the study in general: More naive CD4+ cells and higher diversity were found in long-lived than in aged donors.

The CDR3 runs 15 residues. Per the germline V gene, CDR1 is WSHSY and CDR2 is SAAADI. V dropped 2 bases and J dropped 1; count of bases not matched to a gene: 1. The chain joins TRBV10-2 to TRBJ2-2; 7 bases fit TRBD2. The receptor was isolated from a man younger than 30 in good health. The source material was blood. This CDR3 reads CASSESGENTGELFF. The CDR3 coding sequence is TGCGCCAGCAGTGAGAGCGGGGAGAACACCGGGGAGCTGTTTTTT.